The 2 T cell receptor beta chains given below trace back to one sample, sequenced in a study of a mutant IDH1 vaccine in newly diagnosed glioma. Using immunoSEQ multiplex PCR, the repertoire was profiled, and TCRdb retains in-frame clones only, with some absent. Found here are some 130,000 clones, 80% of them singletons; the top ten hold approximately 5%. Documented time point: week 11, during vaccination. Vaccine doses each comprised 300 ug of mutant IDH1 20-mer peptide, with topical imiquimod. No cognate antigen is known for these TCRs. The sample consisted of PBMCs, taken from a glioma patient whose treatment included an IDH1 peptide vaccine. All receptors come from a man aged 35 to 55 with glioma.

The CDR3 nucleotides are TGCAGTGCTAACCAGCGGGAGACCCAGTACTTC. It translates to CSANQRETQYF. V usage is TRBV20-1 and J usage is TRBJ2-5; a possible D gene is TRBD2 (5 bases). This CDR3 is built from 11 residues. V was pared by 4 bases and J by 5 bases, with 8 bases between. Germline assignment: CDR1 DFQATT and CDR2 SNEGSKA (reference sequence).

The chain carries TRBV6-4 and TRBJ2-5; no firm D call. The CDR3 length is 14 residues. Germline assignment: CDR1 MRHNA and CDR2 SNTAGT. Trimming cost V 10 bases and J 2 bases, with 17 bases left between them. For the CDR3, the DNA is TGTGCCAAGGTTTCCCCAATAAGGCAAGAGACCCAGTACTTC. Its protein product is CAKVSPIRQETQYF.